The sequence of this T cell receptor (beta chain) was determined in a study of CD4 T cells in relation to SARS-CoV-2 and coronaviruses. Trimming removed 10 bases from V and 2 bases from J, with 12 bases in between. Germline lookup yields CDR1 LNHDA and CDR2 SQIVND (reference sequence). CDR3 length equals 14 residues. As regards this clone: Its antigen is not identified.

CD4+ T cells from unexposed donors were obtained before the COVID-19 pandemic (2011-2018). The cells were cultured for 10 days before CD4+ T cells were isolated. Sequenced by immunoSEQ multiplex PCR; TCRdb stores in-frame clones only, minus some. The sample records 20,000 or so clones, roughly 80% being singletons. This chain links TRBV19 with TRBJ1-6, with D unresolved. Sequencing was carried out using CD4+ T cells from PBMCs, cultured in vitro. The receptor was isolated from a human donor in good health. The CDR3 region is CATQPGAYNSPLHF. CDR3 sequence (DNA): TGTGCCACCCAGCCCGGGGCCTATAATTCACCCCTCCACTTT.